Below, 21 T cell receptor beta chains from the same sample are listed, as sequenced in a study of blood T cell repertoires in COVID-19 (dated by TCRdb to about 2020). Library preparation was by the immunoSEQ multiplex PCR assay. TCRdb stores this immuneACCESS table with in-frame sequences only. Part of the clones is absent; in the studies checked, under half of the shortfall reflects unresolved V genes, and no reason is known for the rest. This sample is represented by 150,000 to 200,000 clones; roughly 82% of them were singletons. More than 4% of the sample belongs to the ten largest clones. The specimen sequenced was PBMCs or T cells enriched from blood (not recorded which). The receptors were sampled from a woman aged 55-70 years with acute COVID-19.

About this clone itself: At one end, the junction sequence differs from germline, possibly due to a read error. The chain has TRBV3-1 (or the pseudogene TRBV3-2) and TRBJ1-5; tentative D call: TRBD1 (6 bases). The germline V gene has CDR1 LGHDT and CDR2 YNNKEL (reference sequence). The CDR3 length is 14 residues. The CDR3 DNA is TGTGCCAGCACCCAAGGAGGACAGAATCAGCCCCAGCATTTT. Protein sequence: CASTQGGQNQPQHF.

This chain uses TRBV3-1 (or the pseudogene TRBV3-2) with TRBJ2-1; 12 bases line up with TRBD2. The CDR3 has 14 residues. Germline loops: CDR1 LGHDT, CDR2 YNNKEL (reference sequence). Trimming removed 1 base from V and 9 bases from J; junction bases left unmatched: 1. CDR3: CASSQGTSGVEQFF. CDR3 DNA sequence: TGTGCCAGCAGCCAAGGGACTAGCGGGGTTGAGCAGTTCTTC.

This clone was picked up a small number of times. The gene calls are TRBV6-2 or TRBV6-3 and TRBJ2-3; TRBD1 agrees at 8 bases. J lost 7 bases, V lost 5 bases, and 8 bases had no gene match. In germline, CDR1 is MNHEY, CDR2 SVGEGT. The CDR3 sequence is 14 residues long. The CDR3: CASSPRDRLYTQYF. The CDR3 region has the DNA TGTGCCAGCAGTCCCCGGGACAGGCTGTATACGCAGTATTTT.

This sequence joins TRBV5-5 and TRBJ1-5, with a possible D match to TRBD1 (5 bases). V dropped 1 base and J dropped 0 bases, with 8 bases sitting between them. The CDR3 runs to 15 residues. Germline V lookup: CDR1 SGHKS, CDR2 YYEKEE (reference sequence). The CDR3: CASSLPGSSNQPQHF. For the CDR3, the DNA is TGTGCCAGCAGCTTGCCAGGGTCTAGCAATCAGCCCCAGCATTTT.

J is TRBJ2-3 and V is TRBV5-4; 7 bases fit TRBD1. The J segment lost 1 base and the V segment lost 4 bases, leaving 9 bases of the junction unmatched. In germline, CDR1 is SGHNT, CDR2 YYREEE (reference sequence). The CDR3 is made up of 16 amino acids. CDR3 bases: TGTGCCAGCAGCCTACAGGGGTATCGGGGCACAGATACGCAGTATTTT. Translated: CASSLQGYRGTDTQYF.

The chain employs TRBV5-4 and TRBJ1-3; D is possibly TRBD1 (5 bases). Between the trimmed V and J ends, which lost 1 base and 1 base, there was a span of 9 bases. The CDR3 sequence is 15 residues long. CDR1 is SGHNT, CDR2 YYREEE, per germline (reference sequence). Written as DNA, the CDR3 is TGTGCCAGCAGCTTGAAAGGGGATTCTGGAAACACCATATATTTT. Amino acids: CASSLKGDSGNTIYF.

The rearrangement joins TRBV5-1 to TRBJ1-2, with 10 bases lining up with TRBD1. The germline gives CDR1 SGHRS, CDR2 YFSETQ. CDR3 length: 14 amino acids. Losses at the gene ends were 4 bases for V and 5 bases for J; bases not matched to a gene: 5. The CDR3 reads CASSLTGGGYGYTF. CDR3 DNA: TGCGCCAGCAGCCTGACAGGGGGCGGGTATGGCTACACCTTC.

The chain combines TRBV3-1 (or the pseudogene TRBV3-2) with TRBJ2-5; 12 bases agree with TRBD2. Per the germline V gene, CDR1 is LGHDT and CDR2 is YNNKEL (reference sequence). The CDR3 length is 18 residues. The V segment lost 10 bases and the J segment 6 bases; nucleotides outside the gene matches: 21. The CDR3 is CATLGAELGLAGLKTQYF. The CDR3 nucleotides read TGTGCCACCCTCGGCGCGGAACTCGGACTAGCGGGATTAAAGACCCAGTACTTC.

V is TRBV7-9 and J is TRBJ1-1; tentatively, D is TRBD1 (6 bases). The CDR3 is made up of 15 amino acids. From germline, CDR1 is SEHNR and CDR2 FQNEAQ (reference sequence). V dropped 6 bases and J dropped 3 bases, with 17 bases sitting between them. CDR3 region: CASRRTSGVDTEAFF. CDR3 nucleotides: TGTGCCAGCAGACGAACCTCAGGGGTAGACACTGAAGCTTTCTTT. The variable domain in full, completed from reference TRBV7-9 and TRBJ1-1, reads DTGVSQNPRHKITKRGQNVTFRCDPISEHNRLYWYRQTLGQGPEFLTYFQNEAQLEKSRLLSDRFSAERPKGSFSTLEIQRTEQGDSAMYLCASRRTSGVDTEAFFGQGTRLTVV.

The gene calls are TRBV6-1 and TRBJ1-6; TRBD1 is a possible D gene (6 bases). Germline CDR1 and CDR2: MNHNS and SASEGT. Deletions cut 2 bases from V and 10 bases from J, with 15 bases between. This CDR3 is built from 15 residues. The CDR3 reads CASSELDRLWSPLHF. In DNA, the CDR3 is TGTGCCAGCAGTGAACTAGACAGGTTGTGGTCACCCCTCCACTTT.

J is TRBJ2-7 and V is TRBV7-2; 11 bases fit TRBD2. V lost 5 bases to trimming and J lost 6 bases; unmatched junction nucleotides: 9. This CDR3 is built from 15 residues. Germline V gene data show CDR1 as SGHTA and CDR2 as FQGNSA. The CDR3 is CASSRQLAGATEQYF. In nucleotides, the CDR3 is TGTGCCAGCAGCCGCCAACTAGCGGGAGCGACCGAGCAGTACTTC. Full variable domain (rest looked up from reference TRBV7-2 and TRBJ2-7): GAGVSQSPSNKVTEKGKDVELRCDPISGHTALYWYRQSLGQGLEFLIYFQGNSAPDKSGLPSDRFSAERTGGSVSTLTIQRTQQEDSAVYLCASSRQLAGATEQYFGPGTRLTVT.

The chain joins TRBV6-1 to TRBJ2-5; no firm D call. The CDR3 runs 15 residues. V was trimmed by 1 base and J by 2 bases, leaving 11 bases between them. Germline V CDR1 and CDR2: MNHNS, SASEGT. The CDR3 DNA is TGTGCCAGCAGTGAAGTCCCGATGGCTCAAGAGACCCAGTACTTC. Protein product: CASSEVPMAQETQYF.

V gene TRBV11-2 combines with J gene TRBJ2-1, with 10 bases identical to TRBD2. Unmatched junction bases numbered 5, after V lost 2 bases and J lost 7 bases. The germline V gene has CDR1 SGHAT and CDR2 FQNNGV. The CDR3 is 15 amino acids. The CDR3 sequence: CASSLWLAGVNEQFF. For the CDR3, the DNA is TGTGCCAGCAGCTTATGGCTAGCGGGAGTAAATGAGCAGTTCTTC.

This chain links TRBV5-6 with TRBJ1-5, with D possibly being TRBD1 (5 bases). Trimming shortened V by 2 bases and J by 0 bases, and 6 bases separated the two germline ends. Germline CDR1 reads SGHDT; CDR2 reads YYEEEE. The CDR3 is made up of 14 amino acids. CDR3 DNA sequence: TGTGCCAGCAGCTTCAGGGCTAGCAATCAGCCCCAGCATTTT. Translating gives CASSFRASNQPQHF. Drawing the rest from reference TRBV5-6 and TRBJ1-5, the complete variable domain is DAGVTQSPTHLIKTRGQQVTLRCSPKSGHDTVSWYQQALGQGPQFIFQYYEEEERQRGNFPDRFSGHQFPNYSSELNVNALLLGDSALYLCASSFRASNQPQHFGDGTRLSIL.

This chain links TRBV7-9 with TRBJ2-5, with a weak D call TRBD2 (5 bases). CDR3 length equals 13 residues. Trimming stripped 0 bases from V and 4 bases from J, with 6 bases between. Germline assignment: CDR1 SEHNR and CDR2 FQNEAQ (reference sequence). CDR3: CASSLAGAETQYF. The CDR3 region has the DNA TGTGCCAGCAGCTTAGCGGGAGCAGAGACCCAGTACTTC.

The rearrangement joins TRBV4-3 to TRBJ2-6, with 7 nucleotides matching TRBD1. Losses at the gene ends were 4 bases for V and 0 bases for J; bases not matched to a gene: 12. CDR1 and CDR2 (germline): LGHNA, YSLEER. The CDR3 is 19 amino acids. CDR3 amino acids: CASSPEPGQTFSGANVLTF. Here the CDR3 DNA reads TGCGCCAGCAGCCCCGAACCGGGACAGACCTTCTCTGGGGCCAACGTCCTGACTTTC.

A few counts support this clone. This chain joins TRBV4-1 and TRBJ1-5; weak D call: TRBD1 (5 bases). The CDR3 totals 16 residues. Germline V gene lookup returns CDR1 MGHRA and CDR2 YSYEKL. The V end was cut by 11 bases, the J end by 0 bases, with 20 bases between. CDR3 region: CAPWEGGGYSNQPQHF. CDR3 in DNA: TGCGCCCCCTGGGAGGGTGGGGGGTATAGCAATCAGCCCCAGCATTTT.

This clone came up a few times. V usage is TRBV9 and J usage is TRBJ1-4; D remains ambiguous. Germline V gives CDR1 SGDLS, CDR2 YYNGEE. The CDR3 consists of 13 residues. V was cut by 2 bases and J by 5 bases, with 7 bases left in between. CDR3 in DNA: TGTGCCAGCAGCGTCGGAGAAAATGAAAAACTGTTTTTT. It codes for CASSVGENEKLFF.

This chain joins TRBV5-5 and TRBJ2-1, with 7 bases aligning to TRBD2. The CDR3 has 14 amino acids. J gave up 8 bases and V 5 bases, and 10 bases lay outside the gene matches. Per the germline V gene, CDR1 is SGHKS and CDR2 is YYEKEE (reference sequence). The CDR3 spells CASSPRSGRDEQFF. CDR3 in DNA: TGTGCCAGCAGTCCCCGCTCGGGGAGGGATGAGCAGTTCTTC.

J is TRBJ2-5 and V is TRBV7-2; 9 nucleotides match TRBD2. The CDR3 runs 18 residues. V was pared by 1 base and J by 2 bases, with 11 bases of the junction left unmatched. Germline V CDR1 and CDR2: SGHTA, FQGNSA. CDR3 DNA sequence: TGTGCCAGCAGCTTAGTATTGCGGGGGGGTGGATATCAAGAGACCCAGTACTTC. It yields the protein CASSLVLRGGGYQETQYF.

This clone was picked up a small number of times. The gene calls are TRBV9 and TRBJ2-2, with D possibly being TRBD2 (6 bases). Trimming pared 4 bases from V and 0 bases from J, leaving 13 bases between. The length of the CDR3 is 16 residues. CDR1 SGDLS and CDR2 YYNGEE come from the germline V gene. The CDR3 region has the DNA TGTGCCAGCAGCCTATTGGCGGGAACGAACACCGGGGAGCTGTTTTTT. Its protein product is CASSLLAGTNTGELFF.